A single sample is the source of the 4 T cell receptor beta chains below, sequenced in a study of response to subunit inactivated influenza vaccine. From the RT-PCR reads, TCRdb called clonotypes with MiXCR, one entry per CDR3 protein. This table has under 500,000 distinct CDR3 sequences, about a tenth appearing once. The sequencing here drew on PBMCs from blood, taken more than 35 days after vaccination. These receptors were collected from a man aged 50-59 years who received an inactivated influenza vaccine.

This clonotype has just a few counts. The CDR3 DNA follows: TGCAGCGCTGATTGGGGTTCAGGGGGAGGAGAGACCCAGTACTTC. This sequence encodes CSADWGSGGGETQYF. This chain joins TRBV29-1 and TRBJ2-5; D is possibly TRBD1 (7 bases). Germline V gives CDR1 SQVTM, CDR2 ANQGSEA. V was trimmed by 7 bases and J by 4 bases, leaving 22 bases between them. This CDR3 comprises 15 residues.

This clonotype has ten or more counts. This rearrangement joins TRBV12-3 or TRBV12-4 to TRBJ2-1; 8 nucleotides align to TRBD1. The CDR3 loop spans 16 amino acids. After removal of 4 bases from V and 2 bases from J, the junction contained 7 bases not matched to a gene. CDR3 in amino acids: CASSWAVGQAYNEQFF. The CDR3 DNA is TGTGCCAGCAGTTGGGCAGTGGGACAGGCCTACAATGAGCAGTTCTTC.

This clonotype has a handful of counts. This chain joins TRBV10-3 and TRBJ1-1; 8 bases agree with TRBD1. Trimming at V came to 4 bases and at J to 5 bases, leaving 3 bases not matched to a gene. The CDR3 length is 13 residues. CDR1 and CDR2 from the germline V gene are ENHRY and SYGVKD. CDR3 DNA sequence: TGTGCCATCAGTGGGACAGGGCTGACTGAAGCTTTCTTT. This sequence encodes CAISGTGLTEAFF.

This chain connects TRBV7-9 to TRBJ1-3, with D perhaps matching TRBD1 (5 bases). From germline, CDR1 is SEHNR and CDR2 FQNEAQ (reference sequence). Deletions cut 2 bases from V and 0 bases from J, with 14 bases between. CDR3 length equals 17 residues. This chain's CDR3 is CASSLQGKPLSGNTIYF. CDR3 DNA: TGTGCCAGCAGCTTACAGGGAAAACCACTCTCTGGAAACACCATATATTTT.